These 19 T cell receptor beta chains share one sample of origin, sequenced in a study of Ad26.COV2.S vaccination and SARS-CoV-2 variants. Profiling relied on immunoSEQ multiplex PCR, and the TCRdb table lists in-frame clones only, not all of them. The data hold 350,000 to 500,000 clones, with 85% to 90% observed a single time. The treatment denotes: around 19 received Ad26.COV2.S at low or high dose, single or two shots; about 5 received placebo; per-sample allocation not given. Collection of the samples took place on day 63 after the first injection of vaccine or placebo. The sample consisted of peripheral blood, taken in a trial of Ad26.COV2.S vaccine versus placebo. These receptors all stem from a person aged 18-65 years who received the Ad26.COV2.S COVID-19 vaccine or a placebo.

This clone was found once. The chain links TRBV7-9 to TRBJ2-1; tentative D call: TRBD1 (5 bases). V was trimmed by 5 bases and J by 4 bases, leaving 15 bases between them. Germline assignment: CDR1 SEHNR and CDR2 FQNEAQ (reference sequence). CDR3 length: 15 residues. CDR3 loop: CASSGHLGAYNEQFF. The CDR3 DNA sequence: TGTGCCAGCAGCGGCCACCTAGGGGCTTACAATGAGCAGTTCTTC.

In DNA, the CDR3 is TGTGCCAGCAGTTTATCAGGGGCAGGCTATGGCTACACCTTC. It codes for CASSLSGAGYGYTF. V is TRBV27 and J is TRBJ1-2, with TRBD1 as a possible D gene (5 bases). Germline CDR1 reads MNHEY; CDR2 reads SMNVEV (reference sequence). V was clipped by 0 bases and J by 4 bases, with 9 bases between them. The CDR3 spans 14 residues.

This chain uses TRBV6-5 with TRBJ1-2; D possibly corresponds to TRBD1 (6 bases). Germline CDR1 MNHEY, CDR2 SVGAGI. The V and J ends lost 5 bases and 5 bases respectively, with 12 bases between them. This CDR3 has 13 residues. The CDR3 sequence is CASSQAQGYGYTF. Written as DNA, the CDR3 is TGTGCCAGCAGTCAGGCCCAGGGGTATGGCTACACCTTC.

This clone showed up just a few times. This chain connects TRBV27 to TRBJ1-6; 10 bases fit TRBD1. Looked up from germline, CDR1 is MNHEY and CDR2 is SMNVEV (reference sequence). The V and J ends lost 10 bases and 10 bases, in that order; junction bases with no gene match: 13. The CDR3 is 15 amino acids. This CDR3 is CATRPGGQGYSPLHF. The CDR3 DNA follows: TGTGCCACCCGACCGGGGGGACAGGGGTACTCACCCCTCCACTTT.

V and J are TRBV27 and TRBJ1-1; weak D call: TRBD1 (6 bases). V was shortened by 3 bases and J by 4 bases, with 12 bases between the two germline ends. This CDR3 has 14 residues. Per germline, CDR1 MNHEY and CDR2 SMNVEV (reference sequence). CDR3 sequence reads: CASSFYQGSTEAFF. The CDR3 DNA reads TGTGCCAGCAGTTTTTACCAGGGGAGCACTGAAGCTTTCTTT.

Here the CDR3 DNA reads TGTGCCAGCAGGGGAACTGGCGGGGAGCTGTTTTTT. Its translation is CASRGTGGELFF. The chain employs TRBV6-5 and TRBJ2-2; no clear D. The CDR3 sequence is 12 residues long. The V gene lost 6 bases and the J gene lost 7 bases, with 9 bases spanning the gap. Germline V gives CDR1 MNHEY, CDR2 SVGAGI.

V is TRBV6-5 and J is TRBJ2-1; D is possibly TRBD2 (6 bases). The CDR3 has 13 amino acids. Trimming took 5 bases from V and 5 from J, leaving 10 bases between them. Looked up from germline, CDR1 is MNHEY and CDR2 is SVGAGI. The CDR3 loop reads CASSPGVHNEQFF. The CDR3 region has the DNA TGTGCCAGCAGTCCGGGGGTACACAATGAGCAGTTCTTC.

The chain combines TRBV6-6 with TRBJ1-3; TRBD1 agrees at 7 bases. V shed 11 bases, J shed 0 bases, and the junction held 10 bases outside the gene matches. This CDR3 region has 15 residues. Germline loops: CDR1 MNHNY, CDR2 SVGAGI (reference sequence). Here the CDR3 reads CASGAGGSSGNTIYF. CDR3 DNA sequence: TGTGCCTCCGGCGCAGGGGGGAGCTCTGGAAACACCATATATTTT.

The CDR3 here is CASSRRAGRIQETQYF. The CDR3 nucleotides read TGTGCCAGCAGTCGGCGGGCAGGGCGGATCCAAGAGACCCAGTACTTC. The chain joins TRBV27 to TRBJ2-5; D might be TRBD1 or TRBD2, each matching 5 bases. This CDR3 is built from 16 residues. The V end was cut by 5 bases, the J end by 1 base, with 17 bases between. Germline CDR1 MNHEY, CDR2 SMNVEV (reference sequence).

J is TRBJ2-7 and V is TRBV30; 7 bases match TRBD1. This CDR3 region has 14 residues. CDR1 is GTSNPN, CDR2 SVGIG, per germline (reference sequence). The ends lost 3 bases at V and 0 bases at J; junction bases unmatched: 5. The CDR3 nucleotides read TGTGCCTGGAGAGGGACAGAACTCTCCTACGAGCAGTACTTC. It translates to CAWRGTELSYEQYF.

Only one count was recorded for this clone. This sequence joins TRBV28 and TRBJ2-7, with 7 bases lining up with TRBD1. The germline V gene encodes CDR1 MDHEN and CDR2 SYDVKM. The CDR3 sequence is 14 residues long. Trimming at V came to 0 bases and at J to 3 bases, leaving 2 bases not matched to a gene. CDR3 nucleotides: TGTGCCAGCAGTTTATGGGGGACAGTCTACGAGCAGTACTTC. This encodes CASSLWGTVYEQYF.

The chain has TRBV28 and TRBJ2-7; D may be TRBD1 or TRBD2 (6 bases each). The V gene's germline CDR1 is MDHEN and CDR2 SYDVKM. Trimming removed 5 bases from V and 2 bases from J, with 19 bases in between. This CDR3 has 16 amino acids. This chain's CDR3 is CASSPPGGSGPYEQYF. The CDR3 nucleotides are TGTGCCAGCAGTCCGCCCGGGGGCAGTGGGCCCTACGAGCAGTACTTC.

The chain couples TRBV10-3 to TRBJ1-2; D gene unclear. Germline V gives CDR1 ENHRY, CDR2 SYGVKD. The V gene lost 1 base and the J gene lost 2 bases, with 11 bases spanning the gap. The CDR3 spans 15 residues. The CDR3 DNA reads TGTGCCATCAGTGAGTTACCGGTGGTGAACTATGGCTACACCTTC. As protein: CAISELPVVNYGYTF.

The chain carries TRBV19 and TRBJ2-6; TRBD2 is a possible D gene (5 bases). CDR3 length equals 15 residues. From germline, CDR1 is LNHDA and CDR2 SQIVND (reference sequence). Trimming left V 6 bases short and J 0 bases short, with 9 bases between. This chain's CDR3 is CASRLRGSGANVLTF. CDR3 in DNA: TGTGCCAGTAGGCTCCGGGGCTCTGGGGCCAACGTCCTGACTTTC.

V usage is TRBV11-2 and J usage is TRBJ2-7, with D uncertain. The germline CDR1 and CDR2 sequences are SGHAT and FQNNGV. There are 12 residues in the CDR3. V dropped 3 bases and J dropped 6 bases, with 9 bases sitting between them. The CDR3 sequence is CASSFQRGEQYF. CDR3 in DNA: TGTGCCAGCAGCTTTCAGCGAGGCGAGCAGTACTTC.

The CDR3 loop is CASPPTPGWGVLSYEQYF. In nucleotides, the CDR3 is TGTGCAAGTCCTCCTACCCCCGGCTGGGGGGTTCTTAGCTACGAGCAGTACTTC. This chain uses TRBV12-2 with TRBJ2-7; the table's D call of TRBD2 was not tested on the DNA. TRBV12-2 is a pseudogene segment. CDR3 length: 18 residues.

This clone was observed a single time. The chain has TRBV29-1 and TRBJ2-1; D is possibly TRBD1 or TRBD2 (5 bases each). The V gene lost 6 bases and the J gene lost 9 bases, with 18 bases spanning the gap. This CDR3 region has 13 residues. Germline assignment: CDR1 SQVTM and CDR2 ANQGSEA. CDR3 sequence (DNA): TGCAGCGTCAGAGTCCGGGGTAGGGGTGAGCAGTTCTTC. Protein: CSVRVRGRGEQFF.

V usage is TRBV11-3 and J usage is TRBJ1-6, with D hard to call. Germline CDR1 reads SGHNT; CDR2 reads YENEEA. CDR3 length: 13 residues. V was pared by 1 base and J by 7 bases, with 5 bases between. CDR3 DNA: TGTGCCAGCAGCTTAGTAGTAAATTCACCCCTCCACTTT. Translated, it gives CASSLVVNSPLHF.

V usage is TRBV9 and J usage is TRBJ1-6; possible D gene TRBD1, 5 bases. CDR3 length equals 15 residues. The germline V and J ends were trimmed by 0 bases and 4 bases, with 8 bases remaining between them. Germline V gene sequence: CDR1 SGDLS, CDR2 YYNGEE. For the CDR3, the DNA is TGTGCCAGCAGCGTAGGGGGCGGGTATAATTCACCCCTCCACTTT. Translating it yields CASSVGGGYNSPLHF.